What follows describes a single T cell receptor (beta chain). Sequencing was performed with immunoSEQ multiplex PCR; in TCRdb, only in-frame clones are kept and a portion is missing. This sample has about 330,000 clones, with more than 70% found just once. The data derive from a study of blood T cell repertoires in COVID-19. Study-level background: The United States, Italy and Spain were the sources of the acute and convalescent COVID-19 samples. Sources were T cells, B-cell-depleted T cells, or PBMCs; the material itself was cDNA or gDNA.

The receptor was derived from a woman in her 50s with acute or convalescent COVID-19. The sequenced material came from peripheral blood.

CDR3 region: CASSRTGAPPTDTQYF. CDR3 DNA sequence: TGTGCCAGCAGTCGAACAGGGGCACCCCCCACAGATACGCAGTATTTT. The chain employs TRBV27 and TRBJ2-3, with 7 positions matching TRBD1. The ends lost 5 bases at V and 2 bases at J; junction bases unmatched: 10. CDR3 size: 16 residues. The V gene's germline CDR1 is MNHEY and CDR2 SMNVEV (reference sequence).